Shown below are 29 T cell receptor beta chains from a single sample sequenced in a study of blood T cell repertoires in COVID-19. Libraries were prepared by immunoSEQ multiplex PCR; TCRdb keeps only in-frame clonotypes and omits some of them. This table has about half a million clones, approximately 85% appearing once. The sequencing input was peripheral blood. These TCRs come from a human donor in a cohort sampled during active COVID-19.

This clone was seen once. V is TRBV7-2 and J is TRBJ2-1; D is unresolved. This CDR3 comprises 14 residues. The germline V gene encodes CDR1 SGHTA and CDR2 FQGNSA. Trimming cost V 3 bases and J 4 bases, with 10 bases left between them. As DNA, the CDR3 is TGTGCCAGCAGCTTGGCAGGAACATACAATGAGCAGTTCTTC. Residues: CASSLAGTYNEQFF.

The genes are TRBV23-1 and TRBJ2-3; 7 nucleotides line up with TRBD1. TRBV23-1 is given ORF status, its function remaining uncertain. V lost 0 bases and J lost 6; bases outside the gene matches: 12. This CDR3 has 17 residues. The CDR3 DNA reads TGCGCCAGCAGTCAATCGGCTACCCGACAGGGTGGGGATACGCAGTATTTT. It is translated as CASSQSATRQGGDTQYF.

CDR3 loop: CASSRPGQGRETQYF. CDR3 in DNA: TGTGCCAGCAGTCGACCCGGACAGGGAAGAGAGACCCAGTACTTC. The chain recombines TRBV28 with TRBJ2-5; 8 bases fit TRBD1. The CDR3 length is 15 residues. Germline V lookup: CDR1 MDHEN, CDR2 SYDVKM. J was trimmed by 4 bases and V by 5 bases; bases with no gene match: 9.

The chain links TRBV12-5 to TRBJ1-1; tentative D call: TRBD1 (5 bases). The germline CDR1 and CDR2 sequences are LGHNT and FRNRAP. The length of the CDR3 is 13 residues. V was pared by 6 bases and J by 11 bases, with 19 bases between. The CDR3 sequence: CASGLGGLGRAFF. The CDR3 DNA is TGTGCTAGTGGACTGGGGGGTTTGGGACGGGCTTTCTTT.

The CDR3 loop reads CASCRRANYEQYF. In DNA form, the CDR3 reads TGTGCCAGCTGCAGGAGGGCCAATTACGAGCAGTACTTC. The chain employs TRBV6-5 and TRBJ2-7; D may be TRBD2 (6 bases). The germline CDR1 and CDR2 sequences are MNHEY and SVGAGI. Deletions cut 8 bases from V and 4 bases from J, with 15 bases between. The CDR3 has 13 amino acids.

This chain uses TRBV4-3 with TRBJ1-4, with D possibly matching TRBD1 (6 bases). CDR1 is LGHNA and CDR2 is YSLEER in the germline V gene. V gave up 4 bases and J gave up 7 bases, with 16 bases separating them. The CDR3 runs to 15 residues. This CDR3 reads CASSPSGDNSEKLFF. The CDR3 coding sequence is TGCGCCAGCAGCCCCTCCGGGGACAACAGTGAAAAACTGTTTTTT.

This clone was picked up a small number of times. V gene TRBV3-1 (or the pseudogene TRBV3-2) combines with J gene TRBJ2-1; D not certain. The germline V and J ends were trimmed by 1 base and 8 bases, with 12 bases remaining between them. CDR3 length equals 14 residues. Per germline, CDR1 LGHDT and CDR2 YNNKEL (reference sequence). The CDR3 nucleotides read TGTGCCAGCAGCCAAGTGGCGAGGCGGCATGAGCAGTTCTTC. Residues: CASSQVARRHEQFF.

This clone has only one observation. The chain combines TRBV6-1 with TRBJ1-1; 10 positions agree with TRBD1. CDR3 length: 12 amino acids. V shed 10 bases, J shed 10 bases, and the junction held 9 bases outside the gene matches. Germline V gene lookup returns CDR1 MNHNS and CDR2 SASEGT. The CDR3 region has the DNA TGTGCCACCCTGGAGGGACAGGGGCGAGCTTTCTTT. Amino acids: CATLEGQGRAFF.

The chain recombines TRBV7-3 with TRBJ2-2, with TRBD2 identical over 10 bases. This CDR3 has 18 residues. Germline loops: CDR1 SGHTA, CDR2 FQGTGA. V dropped 3 bases and J dropped 0; count of bases not matched to a gene: 7. The CDR3: CASSFPGTSVTNTGELFF. CDR3 nucleotide sequence: TGTGCCAGCAGCTTTCCTGGGACTAGCGTCACGAACACCGGGGAGCTGTTTTTT.

The gene calls are TRBV28 and TRBJ2-1, with 12 nucleotides matching TRBD2. J lost 4 bases, V lost 5 bases, and 3 bases had no gene match. Germline lookup yields CDR1 MDHEN and CDR2 SYDVKM. The CDR3 sequence is 15 residues long. The DNA for the CDR3 is TGTGCCAGCAGTCTCGGACTAGCGGGGTACAATGAGCAGTTCTTC. Encoded protein: CASSLGLAGYNEQFF.

This chain uses TRBV2 with TRBJ1-2; 9 bases map to TRBD1. The CDR3 covers 14 residues. V was pared by 1 base and J by 8 bases, with 5 bases of the junction left unmatched. Germline V gene lookup returns CDR1 SNHLY and CDR2 FYNNEI. The CDR3 loop reads CASSEGTGVEGYTF. The CDR3 DNA is TGTGCCAGCAGTGAAGGGACAGGGGTAGAAGGCTACACCTTC.

The table lists this clone with a few counts. V and J are TRBV24-1 and TRBJ2-5; D perhaps matches TRBD2 (5 bases). V gave up 6 bases and J gave up 9 bases, with 16 bases separating them. The CDR3 length is 13 residues. The germline V gene has CDR1 KGHDR and CDR2 SFDVKD. CDR3 sequence reads: CATSSAPLEAQYF. CDR3 coding DNA: TGTGCCACCAGTTCGGCTCCTCTGGAGGCCCAGTACTTC.

There are a few counts of this clone. This chain uses TRBV15 with TRBJ1-2; perhaps TRBD1 as D (6 bases). Germline V CDR1 and CDR2: LNHNV, YYDKDF (reference sequence). The CDR3 loop spans 15 amino acids. The germline V and J ends were trimmed by 0 bases and 2 bases, with 10 bases remaining between them. The CDR3 DNA is TGTGCCACCAGCAGAGATATACAGGGAAACTATGGCTACACCTTC. Translation gives CATSRDIQGNYGYTF. Using reference TRBV15 and TRBJ1-2 for the parts outside the CDR3, the full variable domain is DAMVIQNPRYQVTQFGKPVTLSCSQTLNHNVMYWYQQKSSQAPKLLFHYYDKDFNNEADTPDNFQSRRPNTSFCFLDIRSPGLGDTAMYLCATSRDIQGNYGYTFGSGTRLTVV.

J is TRBJ2-7 and V is TRBV13; the D is unclear. The CDR3 loop spans 13 amino acids. Germline V lookup: CDR1 PRHDT, CDR2 FYEKMQ (reference sequence). Trimming shortened V by 0 bases and J by 4 bases, and 7 bases separated the two germline ends. Here the CDR3 reads CASSLGPQYEQYF. The CDR3 coding sequence is TGTGCCAGCAGCTTAGGCCCCCAATACGAGCAGTACTTC.

This clone was detected only once. The chain joins TRBV19 to TRBJ2-2; 14 nucleotides agree with TRBD2. Germline V gene sequence: CDR1 LNHDA, CDR2 SQIVND (reference sequence). The CDR3 has 16 amino acids. V shed 8 bases and J 4 bases; nucleotides not matched to a gene: 6. CDR3 amino acids: CASVRLAGGRTGELFF. Written as DNA, the CDR3 is TGTGCCAGTGTTCGACTAGCGGGAGGGCGCACCGGGGAGCTGTTTTTT.

This clone occurred a few times. The chain links TRBV30 to TRBJ1-6; the D gene is possibly TRBD1 (5 bases). The CDR3 loop spans 16 amino acids. Germline V gives CDR1 GTSNPN, CDR2 SVGIG (reference sequence). Trimming removed 2 bases at V and 9 bases at J, with 20 bases between. In nucleotides, the CDR3 is TGTGCCTGGAGTAGACCCCGGGGAGGGGTGACTTCACCCCTCCACTTT. It specifies CAWSRPRGGVTSPLHF. The whole variable domain, remainder taken from reference TRBV30 and TRBJ1-6, is SQTIHQWPATLVQPVGSPLSLECTVEGTSNPNLYWYRQAAGRGLQLLFYSVGIGQISSEVPQNLSASRPQDRQFILSSKKLLLSDSGFYLCAWSRPRGGVTSPLHFGNGTRLTVT.

The chain combines TRBV19 with TRBJ2-1; D possibly corresponds to TRBD2 (5 bases). This CDR3 region has 13 residues. The germline V gene encodes CDR1 LNHDA and CDR2 SQIVND (reference sequence). The V end lost 5 bases, the J end lost 9 bases, and 14 bases lay between the germline ends. DNA for the CDR3: TGTGCCAGTAGTTCGGGGTTAGTGGGTGAGCAGTTCTTC. It translates to CASSSGLVGEQFF.

CDR3 residues: CALGQGISQPQHF. CDR3 DNA sequence: TGTGCCTTGGGACAGGGAATCAGTCAGCCCCAGCATTTT. The V gene is TRBV30, the J gene TRBJ1-5, with 9 positions matching TRBD1. CDR1 is GTSNPN, CDR2 SVGIG, per germline (reference sequence). The CDR3 loop spans 13 amino acids. Trimming removed 7 bases from V and 6 bases from J; junction bases left unmatched: 7.

The genes are TRBV21-1 and TRBJ1-1; the table's D gene call, TRBD1, was not cross checked with the DNA. TRBV21-1 is a listed pseudogene. The CDR3 has 16 amino acids. The CDR3 region has the DNA TGTGCCAGCACCCCGGGACAGGGGGCGGGGAACACTGAAGCTTTCTTT. This gives the protein CASTPGQGAGNTEAFF.

The gene calls are TRBV5-1 and TRBJ1-1; 8 bases agree with TRBD1. J was trimmed by 1 base and V by 4 bases; bases with no gene match: 6. From germline, CDR1 is SGHRS and CDR2 YFSETQ. This CDR3 spans 15 amino acids. DNA of the CDR3: TGCGCCAGCAGCCCGGGACAGGAACGGAACACTGAAGCTTTCTTT. It yields the protein CASSPGQERNTEAFF.

The gene calls are TRBV6-6 and TRBJ1-1; possibly TRBD1 for D (6 bases). The germline gives CDR1 MNHNY, CDR2 SVGAGI (reference sequence). This CDR3 is 19 amino acids long. Deletions cut 5 bases from V and 0 bases from J, with 25 bases between. CDR3 protein: CASSRTDGSGALLNTEAFF. The CDR3 DNA is TGTGCCAGCAGTCGGACAGATGGGTCTGGCGCATTGCTGAACACTGAAGCTTTCTTT.

V and J are TRBV7-3 and TRBJ2-1, with TRBD2 identical over 9 bases. The V gene end was trimmed by 2 bases and the J gene end by 5 bases; junction bases not matched to a gene: 4. CDR1 is SGHTA and CDR2 is FQGTGA in the germline V gene. The CDR3 length is 15 residues. In nucleotides, the CDR3 is TGTGCCAGCAGCTTAGCGGGAGGGCTCCACAATGAGCAGTTCTTC. Amino acid sequence: CASSLAGGLHNEQFF.

This clone was found a few times. The chain employs TRBV6-2 or TRBV6-3 and TRBJ2-3; 10 bases fit TRBD2. There are 16 residues in the CDR3. V dropped 2 bases and J dropped 5; count of bases not matched to a gene: 7. Looked up from germline, CDR1 is MNHEY and CDR2 is SVGEGT. CDR3 in DNA: TGTGCCAGCAGTTACAACCTAGCGGGAGCGAGAGATACGCAGTATTTT. Translating it yields CASSYNLAGARDTQYF.

This chain uses TRBV27 with TRBJ1-2; 10 positions match TRBD1. The trim removed 1 base at V and 5 bases at J, leaving 7 bases unmatched. Per the germline V gene, CDR1 is MNHEY and CDR2 is SMNVEV (reference sequence). CDR3 length: 16 residues. CDR3 loop: CASSLLTGGAGYGYTF. DNA of the CDR3: TGTGCCAGCAGTTTATTGACAGGGGGCGCCGGTTATGGCTACACCTTC.

A few counts support this clone. The V and J genes are TRBV12-5 and TRBJ2-2; unclear D gene. Trimming removed 2 bases at V and 0 bases at J, with 10 bases between. The CDR3 is 16 amino acids. Germline-derived CDR1 and CDR2 are LGHNT and FRNRAP. The CDR3 DNA is TGTGCTAGTGGTTTGTCAAGTACAACGAACACCGGGGAGCTGTTTTTT. As protein: CASGLSSTTNTGELFF.

The rearrangement links TRBV11-3 to TRBJ1-1; D unclear. The CDR3 consists of 13 residues. Germline V gene data show CDR1 as SGHNT and CDR2 as YENEEA. Between the trimmed V and J ends, which lost 1 base and 4 bases, there was a span of 7 bases. The CDR3 here is CASSLGSGTEAFF. DNA for the CDR3: TGTGCCAGCAGCTTAGGTTCAGGCACTGAAGCTTTCTTT.

This chain joins TRBV19 and TRBJ1-2, with D perhaps matching TRBD1 (6 bases). The CDR3 covers 15 residues. Germline V gene lookup returns CDR1 LNHDA and CDR2 SQIVND (reference sequence). V was shortened by 5 bases and J by 3 bases, with 16 bases between the two germline ends. CDR3 sequence: CASSRSRDTYYGYTF. The CDR3 DNA sequence: TGTGCCAGTAGTCGCTCCCGGGACACCTACTATGGCTACACCTTC. Full variable domain (outside the CDR3, taken from reference TRBV19 and TRBJ1-2): DGGITQSPKYLFRKEGQNVTLSCEQNLNHDAMYWYRQDPGQGLRLIYYSQIVNDFQKGDIAEGYSVSREKKESFPLTVTSAQKNPTAFYLCASSRSRDTYYGYTFGSGTRLTVV.

The chain recombines TRBV28 with TRBJ1-4, with a tentative D call TRBD1 (5 bases). Trimming took 6 bases from V and 0 from J, leaving 11 bases between them. The germline V gene has CDR1 MDHEN and CDR2 SYDVKM. The CDR3 covers 15 residues. The CDR3 region has the DNA TGTGCCAGCAGGGCGGGGGGTCCAACTAATGAAAAACTGTTTTTT. Translation: CASRAGGPTNEKLFF.

The chain couples TRBV7-9 to TRBJ2-3; 11 positions agree with TRBD2. CDR3 length: 16 residues. Trimming at V came to 4 bases and at J to 3 bases, leaving 6 bases not matched to a gene. The germline CDR1 and CDR2 sequences are SEHNR and FQNEAQ (reference sequence). The CDR3 reads CASSSKLAGVTDTQYF. DNA of the CDR3: TGTGCCAGCAGCTCCAAACTAGCGGGAGTAACAGATACGCAGTATTTT.